The sample holds one count of the clone carrying this T cell receptor (beta chain). These data come from a study of blood T cell repertoires in COVID-19. Sequencing was performed with immunoSEQ multiplex PCR; in TCRdb, only in-frame clones are kept and a portion is missing. The repertoire holds roughly 190,000 clones, with about 86% as singletons. The germline gives CDR1 SQVTM, CDR2 ANQGSEA. The CDR3 length is 13 residues. Trimming cost V 6 bases and J 2 bases, with 14 bases left between them. V and J are TRBV29-1 and TRBJ2-7, with D possibly being TRBD1 (6 bases). The source material was peripheral blood. This TCR was sampled from a young man with active or convalescent COVID-19. In DNA form, the CDR3 reads TGCAGCGTCCGTCGGGACACACCCTACGAGCAGTACTTC. It yields the protein CSVRRDTPYEQYF.